This passage covers 15 T cell receptor beta chains from one sample sequenced in a study of spatial heterogeneity in lung cancer. TCRdb re-analysed the 5' RACE reads in MiXCR, keeping a single row per CDR3 protein. The sample consists of some 2,500 distinct CDR3 sequences, 5.5% to 6% of them appearing once. These receptors have no known antigen. The study's findings and limits: Within tumors, counts of expanded alpha and beta TCRs tracked tumor mutation counts.

Described time point: sample taken at primary tumor resection. The input for sequencing was lung tumor tissue, taken at surgery. Every receptor here comes from a male donor with early-stage non-small cell lung cancer.

This clonotype is medium-sized (0.01 to 0.1%). The rearrangement links TRBV16 to TRBJ2-3; D is ambiguous. Germline assignment: CDR1 KGHSY and CDR2 FQNENV. Trimming shortened V by 1 base and J by 2 bases, and 7 bases separated the two germline ends. The CDR3 length is 14 residues. CDR3 loop: CASSQLTTTDTQYF. The CDR3 nucleotides read TGTGCCAGCAGCCAATTAACTACCACAGATACGCAGTATTTT.

This clonotype is large within its sample. This chain joins TRBV20-1 and TRBJ1-5; D uncertain. CDR3 length: 14 amino acids. Trimming shortened V by 5 bases and J by 0 bases, and 11 bases separated the two germline ends. Germline values: CDR1 DFQATT, CDR2 SNEGSKA (reference sequence). This chain's CDR3 is CSAPDGNSNQPQHF. DNA of the CDR3: TGCAGTGCTCCCGACGGGAATAGCAATCAGCCCCAGCATTTT.

This clonotype was observed many times. In DNA form, the CDR3 reads TGTGCCAGCAGTGGGCCGATCAGCGGGGGAGGCCATGAGCAGTTCTTC. This encodes CASSGPISGGGHEQFF. V usage is TRBV28 and J usage is TRBJ2-1, with 8 nucleotides matching TRBD2. The V segment lost 5 bases and the J segment 8 bases; nucleotides outside the gene matches: 14. The CDR3 is 16 amino acids. Germline CDR1 MDHEN, CDR2 SYDVKM.

The gene calls are TRBV2 and TRBJ2-7; no clear D gene. The V end lost 4 bases, the J end lost 3 bases, and 4 bases lay between the germline ends. Germline CDR1 SNHLY, CDR2 FYNNEI. The length of the CDR3 is 11 residues. The CDR3 sequence: CASSVDYEQYF. The CDR3, as DNA: TGTGCCAGCAGTGTTGACTACGAGCAGTACTTC.

There are many counts of this clonotype. J is TRBJ2-7 and V is TRBV29-1, with TRBD2 matching over 10 bases. Germline V gene data show CDR1 as SQVTM and CDR2 as ANQGSEA. The V and J ends lost 7 bases and 3 bases, in that order; junction bases with no gene match: 6. The CDR3 runs 13 residues. The CDR3 DNA follows: TGCAGCGGATCTAGCGGGAGCTACTACGAGCAGTACTTC. Amino acids: CSGSSGSYYEQYF.

This clonotype occurred many times. The gene calls are TRBV7-2 and TRBJ1-1, with unresolved D. Germline CDR1 reads SGHTA; CDR2 reads FQGNSA. Trimming removed 3 bases from V and 4 bases from J, with 21 bases in between. The CDR3 contains 17 residues. This CDR3 is CASSFALLRGAATEAFF. The CDR3 region has the DNA TGTGCCAGCAGCTTCGCTCTTCTGAGAGGAGCGGCCACTGAAGCTTTCTTT.

This clonotype was detected many times. The chain joins TRBV6-5 to TRBJ2-7; D may be TRBD2 (5 bases). V was cut by 2 bases and J by 0 bases, with 8 bases left in between. The CDR3 runs to 14 residues. CDR1 MNHEY and CDR2 SVGAGI come from the germline V gene. This chain's CDR3 is CASSYAGSSYEQYF. The CDR3 DNA is TGTGCCAGCAGTTACGCGGGCTCCTCCTACGAGCAGTACTTC.

There are a few counts of this clonotype. For the CDR3, the DNA is TGTGCCATCAGTCGGGACTCTGGTAATGAAAAACTGTTTTTT. Protein sequence: CAISRDSGNEKLFF. The rearrangement links TRBV10-3 to TRBJ1-4, with TRBD1 as a possible D gene (5 bases). The CDR3 runs 14 residues. The ends were cut back, 5 bases at V and 4 bases at J, with 11 bases in the middle. Per germline, CDR1 ENHRY and CDR2 SYGVKD.

CDR3 DNA: TGTGCCAGCAGCCCCGCAGGGGTTGACAATGAGCAGTTCTTC. This sequence encodes CASSPAGVDNEQFF. This chain uses TRBV12-3 or TRBV12-4 with TRBJ2-1; the D gene is possibly TRBD1 (6 bases). V lost 6 bases, J lost 5 bases, and 14 bases lay in between. The CDR3 totals 14 residues.

This clonotype was seen repeatedly, ten times or more. This rearrangement joins TRBV5-1 to TRBJ1-5; D not certain. Trimming took off 0 bases at V and 5 bases at J, with 6 bases between the two ends. The CDR3 spans 13 residues. Germline V gene sequence: CDR1 SGHRS, CDR2 YFSETQ. As DNA, the CDR3 is TGCGCCAGCAGCTTGGGTACCGATCAGCCCCAGCATTTT. Encoded protein: CASSLGTDQPQHF.

In this sample, this clonotype turned up many times. This chain joins TRBV2 and TRBJ1-4; a weak D match, TRBD1 (6 bases). CDR1 and CDR2 from the germline V gene are SNHLY and FYNNEI. Trimming removed 7 bases at V and 3 bases at J, with 18 bases between. CDR3 length: 16 amino acids. In DNA form, the CDR3 reads TGTGCCAGCACGGGCCAAGGGGGATCGTCTAATGAAAAACTGTTTTTT. Its translation is CASTGQGGSSNEKLFF.

This clonotype is labeled as large. The V gene is TRBV29-1, the J gene TRBJ1-2; D not resolved. Germline lookup yields CDR1 SQVTM and CDR2 ANQGSEA. CDR3 size: 11 residues. V lost 6 bases to trimming and J lost 2 bases, with 7 bases between them. The chain's CDR3 is CSVQTNYGYTF. The CDR3 DNA sequence: TGCAGCGTCCAAACCAACTATGGCTACACCTTC.

In its sample, this clonotype is medium-sized. The V call is TRBV18, the J call TRBJ2-1; D call uncertain. The CDR3 consists of 14 residues. V was pared by 6 bases and J by 5 bases, with 14 bases between. CDR1 is KGHSH and CDR2 is LQKENI in the germline V gene. The CDR3 sequence: CASSPMDRDNEQFF. The CDR3 DNA reads TGTGCCAGCTCCCCTATGGACCGAGACAATGAGCAGTTCTTC.

The table lists this clonotype with many counts. The chain uses TRBV6-1 and TRBJ2-7; D gene uncertain. Germline V CDR1 and CDR2: MNHNS, SASEGT. V lost 2 bases to trimming and J lost 4 bases, with 3 bases between them. The CDR3 length is 11 residues. CDR3 nucleotide sequence: TGTGCCAGCAGTGAAAGGTACGAGCAGTACTTC. This sequence encodes CASSERYEQYF.

This clonotype was seen ten or more times. CDR3 sequence reads: CASSRVLLSYEQYF. The DNA for the CDR3 is TGTGCCAGTAGCCGGGTCCTCCTCTCCTACGAGCAGTACTTC. The rearrangement links TRBV19 to TRBJ2-7; no reliable D call. CDR1 is LNHDA and CDR2 is SQIVND in the germline V gene (reference sequence). Trimming stripped 6 bases from V and 0 bases from J, with 12 bases between. The CDR3 runs to 14 residues.